In its sample, the clone carrying this T cell receptor beta chain was seen many times. The record originates from a study of T-cell reconstitution after alpha-beta-depleted transplantation in children. The library targeted TCRbeta and was prepared with unique molecular identifiers. One entry per CDR3 protein, called by TCRdb with MiXCR from the PCR reads. The top ten hold just over 5.5% of the sample, which has around 190,000 distinct CDR3 sequences, roughly 7.1% seen once. This TCR came from a boy aged 2 to 10 with acute lymphoblastic leukemia, due to receive a stem cell transplant. The input for sequencing was PBMCs, taken before TCRalphabeta/CD19-depleted stem cell transplant.

CDR3 region: CASSLQGSYEQYF. For the CDR3, the DNA is TGTGCCAGCAGTTTACAGGGTTCCTACGAGCAGTACTTC. V usage is TRBV28 and J usage is TRBJ2-7; weak D call: TRBD1 (5 bases). This CDR3 region has 13 residues. The V gene's germline CDR1 is MDHEN and CDR2 SYDVKM. V lost 2 bases and J lost 1, with 6 bases in between.